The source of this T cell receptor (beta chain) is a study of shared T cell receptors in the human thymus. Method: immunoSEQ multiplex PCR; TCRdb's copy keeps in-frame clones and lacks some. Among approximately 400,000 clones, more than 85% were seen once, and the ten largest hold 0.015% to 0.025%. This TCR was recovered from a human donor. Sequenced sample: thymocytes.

This chain's CDR3 is CASSTNRVRETQYF. The CDR3 DNA is TGTGCCAGTAGCACGAACAGGGTGAGAGAGACCCAGTACTTC. The chain links TRBV19 to TRBJ2-5; D might be TRBD1 (6 bases). CDR1 is LNHDA, CDR2 SQIVND, per germline (reference sequence). CDR3 size: 14 residues. Trimming removed 6 bases at V and 4 bases at J, with 15 bases between.